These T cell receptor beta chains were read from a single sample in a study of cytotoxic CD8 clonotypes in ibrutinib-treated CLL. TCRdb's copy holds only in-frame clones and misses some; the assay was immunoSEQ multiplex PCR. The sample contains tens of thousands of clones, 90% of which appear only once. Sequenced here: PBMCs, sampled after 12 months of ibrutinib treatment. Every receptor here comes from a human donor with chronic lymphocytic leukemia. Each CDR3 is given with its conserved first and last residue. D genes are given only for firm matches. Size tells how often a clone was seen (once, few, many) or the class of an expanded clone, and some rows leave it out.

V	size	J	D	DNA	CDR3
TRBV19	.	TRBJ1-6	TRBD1	TGTGCCAGTAGTATAGCGGGACAGGGGGTTTCACCCCTCCACTTT	CASSIAGQGVSPLHF
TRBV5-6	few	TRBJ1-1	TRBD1	TGTGCCAGCAGCCTTTCAGGGGGCTTTCCTGAAGCTTTCTTT	CASSLSGGFPEAFF
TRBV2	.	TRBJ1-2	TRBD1	TGTGCCAGCGGACAGGGACTTTACACCTTC	CASGQGLYTF
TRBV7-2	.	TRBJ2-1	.	TGTGCCAGCAGCTTCGGGGGAAGTTACAATGAGCAGTTCTTC	CASSFGGSYNEQFF
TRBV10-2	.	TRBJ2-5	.	TGCGCCAGCAGTGAGTTTAGGGCACCGTACCAAGAGACCCAGTACTTC	CASSEFRAPYQETQYF
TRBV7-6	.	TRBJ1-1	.	TGTGCCAGCAGCCCGATGGGGGGGCCCACTGAAGCTTTCTTT	CASSPMGGPTEAFF
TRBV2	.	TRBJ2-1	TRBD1	TGTGCCAGCAGTGAGGGACAGGGGGCGTTAAATGAGCAGTTCTTC	CASSEGQGALNEQFF
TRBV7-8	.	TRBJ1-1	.	TGTGCCAGCAGCTTAGATGGGATCGGGGGGGGATCTGAAGCTTTCTTT	CASSLDGIGGGSEAFF
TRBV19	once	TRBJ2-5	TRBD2	TGTGCCAGTAGGGTAGCGGGAGACTGGGAGACCCAGTACTTC	CASRVAGDWETQYF
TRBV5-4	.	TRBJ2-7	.	TGTGCCAGCAGCCTTTTCTACGAGCAGTACTTC	CASSLFYEQYF
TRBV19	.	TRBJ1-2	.	TGTGCCAGTAGACCCCTGGGGGGGGCGGCCTATGGCTACACCTTC	CASRPLGGAAYGYTF
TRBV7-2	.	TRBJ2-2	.	TGTGCCAGCAGCCCCACCAACACCGGGGAGCTGTTTTTT	CASSPTNTGELFF
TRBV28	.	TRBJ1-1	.	TGTGCCAGCAGTTTAATCCCCGGATCGAAGCAAAACACTGAAGCTTTCTTT	CASSLIPGSKQNTEAFF
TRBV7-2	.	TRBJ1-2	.	TGTGCCAGCAGCTCGACAGTAAACTATGGCTACACCTTC	CASSSTVNYGYTF
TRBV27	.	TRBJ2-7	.	TGTGCCAGCAGTTTAATTCCCGGCCTTACCTACGAGCAGTACTTC	CASSLIPGLTYEQYF
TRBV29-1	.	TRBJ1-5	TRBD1	TGCAGCGTTGCCGGGACAGGGGGCAATCAGCCCCAGCATTTT	CSVAGTGGNQPQHF
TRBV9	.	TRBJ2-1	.	TGTGCCAGCAGCGTAGAGGGCCAGCGTACGGAGCAGTTCTTC	CASSVEGQRTEQFF
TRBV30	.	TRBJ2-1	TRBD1	TGTGCCTGGACCATGACAGGGGGGGTCGGGCAGTTCTTC	CAWTMTGGVGQFF
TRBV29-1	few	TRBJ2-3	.	TGCAGCGTTGAAATAGGGGCCAGCACAGATACGCAGTATTTT	CSVEIGASTDTQYF
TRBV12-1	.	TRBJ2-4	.	TGTGCCAGCCCAGGGACAGGGGGCAATACCAAAAACATTCAGTACTTC	CASPGTGGNTKNIQYF
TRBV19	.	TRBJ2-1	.	TGTGCCAGTAGCATCAATGAGCAGTTCTTC	CASSINEQFF
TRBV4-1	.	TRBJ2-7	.	TGCGCCAGCAGCCAAGATCTCGTGACAGATTACGAGCAGTACTTC	CASSQDLVTDYEQYF
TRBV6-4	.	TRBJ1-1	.	TGTGCCAGCACCCGCCTCAGAAGGGATGAAGCTTTCTTT	CASTRLRRDEAFF
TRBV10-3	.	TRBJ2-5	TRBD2	TGTGCCATCAGCCCCGGGACTAGCGAAGAGACCCAGTACTTC	CAISPGTSEETQYF
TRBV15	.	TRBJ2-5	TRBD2	TGTGCCACCAGAAAAGGGACTAGCATTTTAGAGACCCAGTACTTC	CATRKGTSILETQYF
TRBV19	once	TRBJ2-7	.	TGTGCCAGTTCCTATGTCGGGTCCTACGAGCAGTACTTC	CASSYVGSYEQYF
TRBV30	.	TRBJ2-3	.	TGTGCCTGGAGTGTGACTACCACGCCGACAGATACGCAGTATTTT	CAWSVTTTPTDTQYF
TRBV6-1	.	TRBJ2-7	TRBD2	TGTGCCAGCAGTCGGCGGGAGGTAACCTACGAGCAGTACTTC	CASSRREVTYEQYF
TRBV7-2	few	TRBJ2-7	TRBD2	TGTGCCAGCAGCTTAGTTAGCGGGAGGGCCATCGGCGAGCAGTACTTC	CASSLVSGRAIGEQYF
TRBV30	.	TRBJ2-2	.	TGTGCCTGGAGTCCAACAACCGGGGAGCTGTTTTTT	CAWSPTTGELFF
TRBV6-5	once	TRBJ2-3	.	TGTGCCAGCAGGAGGGACCTCGCAAATACGCAGTATTTT	CASRRDLANTQYF
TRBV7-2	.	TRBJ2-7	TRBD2	TGTGCCAGCAGCGGTAGACTAGCGGGAGCCTACGAGCAGTACTTC	CASSGRLAGAYEQYF
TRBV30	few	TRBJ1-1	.	TGTGCCTGGAGTCCGTCAGGGTGGTTGAAAGCAGCTTTCTTT	CAWSPSGWLKAAFF
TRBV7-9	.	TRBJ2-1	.	TGTGCCAGCAGCTTACTACAAAGGACGGAGGGGAATGAGCAGTTCTTC	CASSLLQRTEGNEQFF
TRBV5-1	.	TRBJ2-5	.	TGCGCCAGCAGCTTGAACCAAGAGACCCAGTACTTC	CASSLNQETQYF
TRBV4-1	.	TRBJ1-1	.	TGCGCCAGCAGCCAAGTCGGGGGGCTTGGGAGTATGAACACTGAAGCTTTCTTT	CASSQVGGLGSMNTEAFF
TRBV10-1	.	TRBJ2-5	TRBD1	TGCGCCAGCAAGGGACAGGGCGGAGAGACCCAGTACTTC	CASKGQGGETQYF
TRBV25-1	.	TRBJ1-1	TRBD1	TGTGCCAGCAGTGAAGGGACAGTGCCCTATGAAGCTTTCTTT	CASSEGTVPYEAFF
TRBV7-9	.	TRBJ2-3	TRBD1	TGTGCCAGCAGCTTAGGGACAGGGATTTCCGATACGCAGTATTTT	CASSLGTGISDTQYF
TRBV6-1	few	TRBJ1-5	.	TGTGCCAGCAGGCCAGAGGAGGGTACTGGACAGCCCCAGCATTTT	CASRPEEGTGQPQHF
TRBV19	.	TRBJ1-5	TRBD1	TGTGCCAGTACCATGTTTCTAACGGGACAGGGCGGCAATCAGCCCCAGCATTTT	CASTMFLTGQGGNQPQHF
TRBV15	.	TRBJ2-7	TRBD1	TGTGCCACCAGCGGGACAGGGTCCCCCTACGAGCAGTACTTC	CATSGTGSPYEQYF
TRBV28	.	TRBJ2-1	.	TGTGCCAGCAGTTACGGCAATGAGCAGTTCTTC	CASSYGNEQFF
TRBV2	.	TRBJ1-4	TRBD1	TGTGCCAGCCGACGGGACAGGGGATCGCATCGCGAAGAAAAACTGTTTTTT	CASRRDRGSHREEKLFF
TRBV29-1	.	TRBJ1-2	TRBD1	TGCAGCGTTGAACTAACACAGGGGATCGGTGGCTACACCTTC	CSVELTQGIGGYTF
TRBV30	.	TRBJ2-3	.	TGTGCCTGGAGGCAGGACATCACAGATACGCAGTATTTT	CAWRQDITDTQYF
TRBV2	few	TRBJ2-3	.	TGTGCCAGCACCGTGACTCCACCGCAGTATTTT	CASTVTPPQYF
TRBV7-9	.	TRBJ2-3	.	TGTGCCAGCAGCCGAAATGGGCGGGCACAAGATACGCAGTATTTT	CASSRNGRAQDTQYF
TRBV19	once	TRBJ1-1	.	TGTGCCAGTAGTAAGACAGGTCGAGTGACTGAAGCTTTCTTT	CASSKTGRVTEAFF
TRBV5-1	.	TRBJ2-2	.	TGCGCCAGCAGCTTGAGAGTTGCCGGGGAGCTGTTTTTT	CASSLRVAGELFF
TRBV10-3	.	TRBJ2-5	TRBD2	TGTGCCATCAGCGCCCCCGGGGGGGGCGAGACCCAGTACTTC	CAISAPGGGETQYF
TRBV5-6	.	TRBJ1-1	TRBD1	TGTGCCAGCAGTACCGGACAGGGGGTTATGGCGGACACTGAAGCTTTCTTT	CASSTGQGVMADTEAFF
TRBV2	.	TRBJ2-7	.	TGTGCCAGCAGTGAAGCTGTTTTTCTGGGCCGTGGAATCGGCCGTCGTGAGCAGTACTTC	CASSEAVFLGRGIGRREQYF
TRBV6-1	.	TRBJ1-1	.	TGTGCCAGCAATTATGGGGGCCCCTTGGGGACTGAAGCTTTCTTT	CASNYGGPLGTEAFF
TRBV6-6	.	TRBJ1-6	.	TGTGCCAGCAGAAGTGGAGGGGATAATTCACCCCTCCACTTT	CASRSGGDNSPLHF